Reported below is one T cell receptor beta chain. What it recognizes is unknown. The data derive from a study of cytomegalovirus exposure and HLA in healthy donors. Background on the study: Most donors, more than 80% of roughly 400 genotyped, fell in the Caucasian-associated ancestry cluster.

Findings and caveats of the study: In terms of immune exposure information, only CMV serostatus was available.

V lost 2 bases to trimming and J lost 3 bases, with 11 bases between them. The CDR3 has 15 amino acids. Germline-derived CDR1 and CDR2 are MNHEY and SVGAGI. PCR employed 60 Vbeta and 13 Jbeta primers. The data were produced by immunoSEQ multiplex PCR, yet TCRdb's version contains in-frame clones alone and is incomplete. Of approximately 44,000 clones in the sample, about 60% were seen once. Healthy donors of bone marrow made up the group. This sequence joins TRBV6-5 and TRBJ2-1, with a tentative D call TRBD1 (6 bases). The clonotype comes from a human donor in good health. The sequenced material came from PBMCs. This CDR3 reads CASSYRGRGYNEQFF. The DNA of the CDR3 is TGTGCCAGCAGTTACCGCGGCAGGGGCTACAATGAGCAGTTCTTC.